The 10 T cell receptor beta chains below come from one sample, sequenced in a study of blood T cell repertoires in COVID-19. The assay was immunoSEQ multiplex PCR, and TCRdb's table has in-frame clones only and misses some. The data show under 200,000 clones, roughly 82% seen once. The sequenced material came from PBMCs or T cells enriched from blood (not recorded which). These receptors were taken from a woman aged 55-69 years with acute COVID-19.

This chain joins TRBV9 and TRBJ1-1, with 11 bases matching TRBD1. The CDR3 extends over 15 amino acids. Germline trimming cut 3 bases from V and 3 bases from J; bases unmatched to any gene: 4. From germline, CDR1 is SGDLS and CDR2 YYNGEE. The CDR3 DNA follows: TGTGCCAGCAGCGCGGGACAGGGGGGGCACACTGAAGCTTTCTTT. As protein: CASSAGQGGHTEAFF.

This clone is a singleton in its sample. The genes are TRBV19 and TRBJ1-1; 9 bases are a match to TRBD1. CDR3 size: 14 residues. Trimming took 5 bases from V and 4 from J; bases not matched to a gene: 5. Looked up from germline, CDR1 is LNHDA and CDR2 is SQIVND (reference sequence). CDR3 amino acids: CASSRHRGPTEAFF. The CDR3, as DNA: TGTGCCAGTAGTCGACACAGGGGGCCCACTGAAGCTTTCTTT.

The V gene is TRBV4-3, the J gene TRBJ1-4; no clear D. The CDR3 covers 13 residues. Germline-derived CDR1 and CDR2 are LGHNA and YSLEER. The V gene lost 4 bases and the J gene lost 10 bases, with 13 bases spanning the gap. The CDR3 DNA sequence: TGCGCCAGCAGCCCGGGTCCGGAGGGAAAACTGTTTTTT. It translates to CASSPGPEGKLFF.

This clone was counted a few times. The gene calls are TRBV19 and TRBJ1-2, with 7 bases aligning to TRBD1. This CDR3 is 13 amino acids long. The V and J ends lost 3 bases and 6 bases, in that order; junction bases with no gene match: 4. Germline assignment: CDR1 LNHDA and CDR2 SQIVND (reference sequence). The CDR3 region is CASSIDRVNGYTF. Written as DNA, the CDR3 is TGTGCCAGTAGTATTGACAGGGTGAATGGCTACACCTTC.

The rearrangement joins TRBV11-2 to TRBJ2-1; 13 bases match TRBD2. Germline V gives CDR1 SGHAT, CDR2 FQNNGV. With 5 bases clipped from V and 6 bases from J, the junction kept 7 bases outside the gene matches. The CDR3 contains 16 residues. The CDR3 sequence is CASSTWTSGSSNEQFF. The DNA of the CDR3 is TGTGCCAGCAGCACTTGGACTAGCGGGAGTAGCAATGAGCAGTTCTTC.

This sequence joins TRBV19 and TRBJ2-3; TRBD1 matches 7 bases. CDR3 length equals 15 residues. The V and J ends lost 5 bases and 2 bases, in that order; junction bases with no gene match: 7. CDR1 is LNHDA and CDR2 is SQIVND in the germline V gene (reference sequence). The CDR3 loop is CASSYTGALTDTQYF. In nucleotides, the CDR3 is TGTGCCAGTAGTTATACAGGGGCCCTCACAGATACGCAGTATTTT.

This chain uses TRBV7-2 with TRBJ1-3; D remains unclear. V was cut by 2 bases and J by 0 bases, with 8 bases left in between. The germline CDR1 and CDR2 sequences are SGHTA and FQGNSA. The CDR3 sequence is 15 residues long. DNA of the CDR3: TGTGCCAGCAGCTTAATGGGCTCCTCTGGAAACACCATATATTTT. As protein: CASSLMGSSGNTIYF.

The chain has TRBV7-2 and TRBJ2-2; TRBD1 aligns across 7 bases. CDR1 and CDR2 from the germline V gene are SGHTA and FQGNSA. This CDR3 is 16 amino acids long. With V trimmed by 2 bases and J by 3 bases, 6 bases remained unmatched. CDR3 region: CASSLTGDYYTGELFF. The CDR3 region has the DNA TGTGCCAGCAGCTTAACAGGGGATTACTACACCGGGGAGCTGTTTTTT.

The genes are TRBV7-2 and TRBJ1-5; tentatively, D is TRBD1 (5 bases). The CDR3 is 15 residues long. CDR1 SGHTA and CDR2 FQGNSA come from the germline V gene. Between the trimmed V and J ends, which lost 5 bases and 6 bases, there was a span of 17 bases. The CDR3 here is CASSNRPGGSQPQHF. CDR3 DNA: TGTGCCAGCAGCAACCGTCCCGGGGGGAGTCAGCCCCAGCATTTT.

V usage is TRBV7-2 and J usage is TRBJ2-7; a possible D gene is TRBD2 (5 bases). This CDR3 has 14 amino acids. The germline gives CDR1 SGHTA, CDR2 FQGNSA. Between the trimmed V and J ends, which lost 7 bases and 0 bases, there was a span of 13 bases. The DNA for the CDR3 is TGTGCCAGCACCGCCGGGCGGGTCTCCTACGAGCAGTACTTC. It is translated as CASTAGRVSYEQYF.